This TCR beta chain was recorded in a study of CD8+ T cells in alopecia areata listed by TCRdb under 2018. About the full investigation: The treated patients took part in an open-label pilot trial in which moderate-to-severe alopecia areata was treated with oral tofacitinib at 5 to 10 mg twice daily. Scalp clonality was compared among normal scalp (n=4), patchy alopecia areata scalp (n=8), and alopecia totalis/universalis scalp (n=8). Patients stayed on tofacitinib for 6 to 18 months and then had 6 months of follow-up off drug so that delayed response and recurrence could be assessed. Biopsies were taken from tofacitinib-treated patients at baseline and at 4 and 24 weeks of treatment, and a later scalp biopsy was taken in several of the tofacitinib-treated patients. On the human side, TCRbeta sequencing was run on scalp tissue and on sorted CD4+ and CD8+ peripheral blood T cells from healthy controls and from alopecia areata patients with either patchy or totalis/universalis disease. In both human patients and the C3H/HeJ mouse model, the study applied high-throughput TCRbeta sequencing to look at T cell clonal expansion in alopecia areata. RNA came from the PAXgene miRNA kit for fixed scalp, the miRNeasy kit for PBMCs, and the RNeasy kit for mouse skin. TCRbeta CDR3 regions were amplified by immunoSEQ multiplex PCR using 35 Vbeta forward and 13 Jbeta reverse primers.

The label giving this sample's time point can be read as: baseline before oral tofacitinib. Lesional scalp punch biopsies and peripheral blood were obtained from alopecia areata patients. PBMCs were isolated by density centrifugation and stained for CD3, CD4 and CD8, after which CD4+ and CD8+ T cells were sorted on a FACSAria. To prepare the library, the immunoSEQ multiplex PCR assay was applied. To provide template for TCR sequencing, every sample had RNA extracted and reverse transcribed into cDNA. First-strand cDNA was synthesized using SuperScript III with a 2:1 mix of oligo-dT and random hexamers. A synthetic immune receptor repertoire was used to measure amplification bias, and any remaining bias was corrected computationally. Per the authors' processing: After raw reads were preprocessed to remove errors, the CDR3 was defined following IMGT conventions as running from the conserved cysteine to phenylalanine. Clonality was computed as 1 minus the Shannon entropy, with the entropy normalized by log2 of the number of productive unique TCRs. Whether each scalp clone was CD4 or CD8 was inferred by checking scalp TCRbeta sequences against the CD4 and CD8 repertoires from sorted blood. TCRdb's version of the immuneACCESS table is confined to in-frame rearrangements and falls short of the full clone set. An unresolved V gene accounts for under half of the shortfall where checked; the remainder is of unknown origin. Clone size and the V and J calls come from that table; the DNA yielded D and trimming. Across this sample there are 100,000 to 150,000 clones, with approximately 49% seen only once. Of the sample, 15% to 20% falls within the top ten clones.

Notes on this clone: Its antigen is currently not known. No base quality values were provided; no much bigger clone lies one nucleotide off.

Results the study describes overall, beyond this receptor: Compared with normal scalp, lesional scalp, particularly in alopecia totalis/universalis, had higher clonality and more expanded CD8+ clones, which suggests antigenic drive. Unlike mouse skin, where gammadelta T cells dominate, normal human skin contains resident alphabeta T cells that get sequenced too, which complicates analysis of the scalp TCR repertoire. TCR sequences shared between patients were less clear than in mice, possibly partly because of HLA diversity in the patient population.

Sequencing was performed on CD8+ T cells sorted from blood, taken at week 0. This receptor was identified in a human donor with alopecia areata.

CDR3 loop: CASGLSSLAGYEQYF. The bases read TGTGCTAGTGGTTTGAGTTCTCTAGCGGGCTACGAGCAGTACTTC. The V and J genes are TRBV12-5 and TRBJ2-7, with TRBD2 identical over 8 junction bases. Taken from the germline V gene, the CDR1 and CDR2 loops are LGHNT and FRNRAP. Clipping removes 2 bases from V and 3 bases from J, with 6 as the unmatched junction base count. The CDR3 contains 15 residues, cysteine and phenylalanine counted. The kept DNA is CDR3 alone, 45 bases in frame from the first base.